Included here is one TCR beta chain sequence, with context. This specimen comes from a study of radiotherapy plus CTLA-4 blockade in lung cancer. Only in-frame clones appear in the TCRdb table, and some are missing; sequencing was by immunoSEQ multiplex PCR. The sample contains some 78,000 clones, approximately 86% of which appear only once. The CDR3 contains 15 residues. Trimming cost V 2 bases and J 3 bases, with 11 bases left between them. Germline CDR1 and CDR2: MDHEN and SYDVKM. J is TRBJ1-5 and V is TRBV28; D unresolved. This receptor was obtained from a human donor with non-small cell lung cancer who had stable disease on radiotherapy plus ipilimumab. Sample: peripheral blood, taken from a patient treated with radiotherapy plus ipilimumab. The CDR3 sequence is CASSLTPGPNQPQHF. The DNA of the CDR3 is TGTGCCAGCAGTTTAACACCCGGGCCCAATCAGCCCCAGCATTTT.